This T cell receptor (beta chain) is from a study of glioma-infiltrating T cells. Study-wide results and caveats: CDR3 overlap between tissue and blood was very small. Non-neoplastic patients had below-expected tissue-blood divergence, while all gliomas exceeded expectation.

This clonotype was recorded at least ten times. Its antigen is as yet unknown. The iRepertoire nested amplicon-rescue multiplex PCR amplified TCR alpha and beta CDR3s from RNA. Tissue mRNA or PBMC total RNA, about 95-450 ng, went into one-step reverse transcription and amplification. TCRdb processed the multiplex PCR reads anew with MiXCR; each CDR3 protein has one entry. The table has 100,000 to 150,000 distinct CDR3 sequences, under 25% seen once. Sequencing was performed on glioma tissue, nonneoplastic brain tissue, or PBMCs (not recorded which). The clonotype was recovered from a human donor with low-grade glioma or glioblastoma, undergoing nonglioma brain surgery, or in good health (not recorded which).

The CDR3 sequence: CSAGRSGTGELFF. CDR3 coding DNA: TGCAGTGCGGGGAGGAGTGGCACCGGGGAGCTGTTTTTT. This rearrangement joins TRBV20-1 to TRBJ2-2, with D tentatively TRBD2 (6 bases). V lost 6 bases and J 4 bases, leaving 12 bases between the germline ends. This CDR3 contains 13 residues. Germline values: CDR1 DFQATT, CDR2 SNEGSKA (reference sequence).